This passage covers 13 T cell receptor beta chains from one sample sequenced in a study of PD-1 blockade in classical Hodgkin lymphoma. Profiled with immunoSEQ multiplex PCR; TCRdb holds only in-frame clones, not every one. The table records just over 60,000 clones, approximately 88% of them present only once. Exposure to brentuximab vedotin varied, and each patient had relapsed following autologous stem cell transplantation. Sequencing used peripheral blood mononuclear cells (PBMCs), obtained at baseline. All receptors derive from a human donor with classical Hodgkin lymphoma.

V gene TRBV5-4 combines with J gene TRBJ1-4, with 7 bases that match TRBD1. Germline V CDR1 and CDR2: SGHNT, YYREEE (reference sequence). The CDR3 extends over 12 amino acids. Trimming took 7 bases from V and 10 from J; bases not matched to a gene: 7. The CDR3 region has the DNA TGTGCCAGCCGGACAGGCGGCGGAAAACTGTTTTTT. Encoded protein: CASRTGGGKLFF. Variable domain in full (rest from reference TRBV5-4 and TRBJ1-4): ETGVTQSPTHLIKTRGQQVTLRCSSQSGHNTVSWYQQALGQGPQFIFQYYREEENGRGNFPPRFSGLQFPNYSSELNVNALELDDSALYLCASRTGGGKLFFGSGTQLSVL.

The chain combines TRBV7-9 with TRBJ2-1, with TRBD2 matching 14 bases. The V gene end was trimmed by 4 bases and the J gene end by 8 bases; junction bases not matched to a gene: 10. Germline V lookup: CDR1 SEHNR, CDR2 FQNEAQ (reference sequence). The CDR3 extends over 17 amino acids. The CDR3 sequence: CASSSYGLAGGVDEQFF. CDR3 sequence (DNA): TGTGCCAGCAGCTCCTACGGACTAGCGGGGGGAGTCGATGAGCAGTTCTTC.

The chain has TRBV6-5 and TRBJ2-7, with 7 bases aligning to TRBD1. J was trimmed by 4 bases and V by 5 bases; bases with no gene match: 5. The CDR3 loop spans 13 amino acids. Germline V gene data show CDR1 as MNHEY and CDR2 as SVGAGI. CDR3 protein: CASSADRSYEQYF. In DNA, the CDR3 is TGTGCCAGCAGTGCGGACAGGAGTTACGAGCAGTACTTC.

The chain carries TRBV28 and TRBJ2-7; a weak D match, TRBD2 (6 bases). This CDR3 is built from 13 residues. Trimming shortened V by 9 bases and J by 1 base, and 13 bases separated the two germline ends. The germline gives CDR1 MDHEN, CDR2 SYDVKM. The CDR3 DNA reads TGTGCCAGTAAACTAGCAGGGTCCTACGAGCAGTACTTC. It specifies CASKLAGSYEQYF.

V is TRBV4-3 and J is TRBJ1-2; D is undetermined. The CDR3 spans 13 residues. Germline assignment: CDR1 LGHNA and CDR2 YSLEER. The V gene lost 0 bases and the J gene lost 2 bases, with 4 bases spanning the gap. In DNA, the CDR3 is TGCGCCAGCAGCCAAGAACCCAACTATGGCTACACCTTC. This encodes CASSQEPNYGYTF.

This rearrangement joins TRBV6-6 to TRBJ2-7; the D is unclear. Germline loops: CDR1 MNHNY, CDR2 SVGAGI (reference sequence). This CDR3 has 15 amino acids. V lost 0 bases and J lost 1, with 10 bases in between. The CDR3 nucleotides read TGTGCCAGCAGTTACTCGCAGGACGGGTCCTACGAGCAGTACTTC. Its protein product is CASSYSQDGSYEQYF.

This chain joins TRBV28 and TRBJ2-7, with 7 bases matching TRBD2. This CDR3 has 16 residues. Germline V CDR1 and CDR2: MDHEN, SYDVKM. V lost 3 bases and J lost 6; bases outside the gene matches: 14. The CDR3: CASSFSFPGLGREQYF. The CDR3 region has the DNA TGTGCCAGCAGTTTCTCCTTCCCCGGACTAGGTCGCGAGCAGTACTTC.

CDR3 residues: CSVRGTGASNTEAFF. CDR3 nucleotide sequence: TGCAGCGTTCGAGGGACAGGAGCCTCGAACACTGAAGCTTTCTTT. The rearrangement links TRBV29-1 to TRBJ1-1; 8 nucleotides agree with TRBD1. The CDR3 is 15 residues long. The V segment lost 5 bases and the J segment 1 base; nucleotides outside the gene matches: 9. CDR1 and CDR2 from the germline V gene are SQVTM and ANQGSEA.

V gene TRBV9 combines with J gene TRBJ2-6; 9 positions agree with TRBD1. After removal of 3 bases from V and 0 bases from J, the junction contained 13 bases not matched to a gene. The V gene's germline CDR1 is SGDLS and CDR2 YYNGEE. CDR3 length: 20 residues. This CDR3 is CASSASPGTGISSGANVLTF. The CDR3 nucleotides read TGTGCCAGCAGCGCCTCCCCCGGGACAGGGATTTCCTCTGGGGCCAACGTCCTGACTTTC.

CDR3 DNA: TGTGCCTGGAGTCAAGAGGCCCTTAGCTCCTACGAGCAGTACTTC. As protein: CAWSQEALSSYEQYF. The rearrangement joins TRBV30 to TRBJ2-7; D remains unclear. V lost 2 bases and J 0 bases, leaving 14 bases between the germline ends. CDR1 and CDR2 from the germline V gene are GTSNPN and SVGIG (reference sequence). The CDR3 contains 15 residues.

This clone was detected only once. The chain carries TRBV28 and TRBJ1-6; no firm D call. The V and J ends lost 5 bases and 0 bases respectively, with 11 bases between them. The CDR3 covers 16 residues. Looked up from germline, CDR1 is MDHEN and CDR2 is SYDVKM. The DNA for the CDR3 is TGTGCCAGCAGTCCCGACGGTAGCTCCTATAATTCACCCCTCCACTTT. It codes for CASSPDGSSYNSPLHF.

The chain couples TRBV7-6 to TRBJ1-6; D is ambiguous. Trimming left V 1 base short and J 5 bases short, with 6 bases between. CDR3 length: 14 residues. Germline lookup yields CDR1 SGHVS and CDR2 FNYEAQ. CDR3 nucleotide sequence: TGTGCCAGCAGCTTAGGGGCCGATAATTCACCCCTCCACTTT. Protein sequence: CASSLGADNSPLHF. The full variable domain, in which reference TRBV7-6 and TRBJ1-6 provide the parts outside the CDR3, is GAGVSQSPRYKVTKRGQDVALRCDPISGHVSLYWYRQALGQGPEFLTYFNYEAQQDKSGLPNDRFSAERPEGSISTLTIQRTEQRDSAMYRCASSLGADNSPLHFGNGTRLTVT.

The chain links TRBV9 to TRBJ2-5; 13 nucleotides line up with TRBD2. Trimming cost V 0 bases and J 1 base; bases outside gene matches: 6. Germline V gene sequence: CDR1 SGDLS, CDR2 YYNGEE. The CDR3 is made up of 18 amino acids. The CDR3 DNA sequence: TGTGCCAGCAGCGTAGGAGGACTAGCGGGGGATGTCCAAGAGACCCAGTACTTC. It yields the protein CASSVGGLAGDVQETQYF.